This T cell receptor beta chain was profiled in a study of cytomegalovirus exposure and HLA in healthy donors. Germline V gene lookup returns CDR1 KGHSH and CDR2 LQKENI. The CDR3 sequence is 14 residues long. V was pared by 5 bases and J by 6 bases, with 9 bases of the junction left unmatched. Use of 60 Vbeta and 13 Jbeta primers characterized the PCR. Libraries were prepared by immunoSEQ multiplex PCR; TCRdb keeps only in-frame clonotypes and omits some of them. Recorded for this sample: 130,000 to 150,000 clones. This clonotype was sampled from a male donor in good health and CMV-seronegative. Sequenced material: PBMCs. This chain uses TRBV18 with TRBJ2-7; 8 bases agree with TRBD1. As DNA, the CDR3 is TGTGCCAGCTCATTCAGGGGGCAGGTATCCGAGCAGTACTTC. Its protein is CASSFRGQVSEQYF.